This T cell receptor beta chain appears in the sequencing data of a study of T cells in Graves' hyperthyroidism and ophthalmopathy. Researchers took RNA transcripts and amplified the TCR beta CDR3 regions from them. First-round RT-PCR targeting the TCR CDR3 was performed with the HTBI primer set. MiXCR, applied by TCRdb to the multiplex PCR reads, yields one record per CDR3 protein. The sample records roughly 640,000 distinct CDR3 sequences, around 16% being singletons. CDR3 size: 13 residues. CDR1 is SEHNR, CDR2 FQNEAQ, per germline (reference sequence). Trimming removed 5 bases at V and 3 bases at J, with 8 bases between. This clonotype came up many times.

The specimen was blood. The receptor was isolated from a woman aged 40 to 50 with Graves' ophthalmopathy. This rearrangement joins TRBV7-9 to TRBJ2-1; no reliable D call. CDR3 DNA sequence: TGTGCCAGCAGCCGTGCGGTCTACAATGAGCAGTTCTTC. It codes for CASSRAVYNEQFF.